Each of the 22 T cell receptor beta chains below was sequenced from the same sample in a study of blood T cell repertoires in COVID-19. Sequenced by immunoSEQ multiplex PCR; TCRdb stores in-frame clones only, minus some. The table shows roughly 230,000 clones, with approximately 89% occurring only once. Sequenced sample: peripheral blood. Source of these receptors: a woman in her thirties or forties who had recovered from COVID-19.

This rearrangement joins TRBV6-5 to TRBJ2-3, with TRBD2 matching over 12 bases. Germline loops: CDR1 MNHEY, CDR2 SVGAGI. V trimming: 6 bases; J trimming: 6 bases; junction bases outside the gene matches: 4. The CDR3 is made up of 14 amino acids. CDR3 residues: CASRTSGSPDTQYF. The CDR3 bases are TGTGCCAGCAGGACTAGCGGGAGTCCCGATACGCAGTATTTT.

The chain uses TRBV10-1 and TRBJ1-2, with D possibly being TRBD1 (5 bases). Trimming stripped 2 bases from V and 6 bases from J, with 19 bases between. Germline V gives CDR1 WNHNN, CDR2 SYGVQD (reference sequence). CDR3 size: 16 residues. The CDR3 nucleotides read TGCGCCAGCAGTGAGCTAGTCCCACCTGGGGCCCATGGCTACACCTTC. Translating gives CASSELVPPGAHGYTF.

The chain couples TRBV9 to TRBJ2-1, with TRBD1 matching over 12 bases. The germline V gene encodes CDR1 SGDLS and CDR2 YYNGEE. CDR3 length: 19 residues. V lost 4 bases and J lost 5; bases outside the gene matches: 16. In DNA form, the CDR3 reads TGTGCCAGCAGCCTCCGTAGTCATCCGGGACAGGGGGCCCACAATGAGCAGTTCTTC. It specifies CASSLRSHPGQGAHNEQFF.

V and J are TRBV3-1 (or the pseudogene TRBV3-2) and TRBJ1-1; D gene ambiguous. Germline assignment: CDR1 LGHDT and CDR2 YNNKEL (reference sequence). The CDR3 runs 13 residues. Trimming took 0 bases from V and 4 from J, leaving 6 bases between them. The CDR3 sequence is CASSQDLSTEAFF. CDR3 nucleotide sequence: TGTGCCAGCAGCCAAGATCTTAGCACTGAAGCTTTCTTT.

CDR3 coding DNA: TGTGCCAGCAGTTTATCTTCCGGGTCTGAAAAACTGTTTTTT. Translating it yields CASSLSSGSEKLFF. The chain carries TRBV28 and TRBJ1-4; D remains ambiguous. Trimming left V 1 base short and J 7 bases short, with 10 bases between. This CDR3 contains 14 residues. CDR1 is MDHEN, CDR2 SYDVKM, per germline.

A word on this clone: Other nucleotide sequences from this sample produce the same CDR3. The chain recombines TRBV5-1 with TRBJ1-2; no firm D call. The CDR3 has 14 amino acids. Germline lookup yields CDR1 SGHRS and CDR2 YFSETQ. V was cut by 0 bases and J by 2 bases, with 8 bases left in between. Written as DNA, the CDR3 is TGCGCCAGCAGCTTGGCCGGGGAAAACTATGGCTACACCTTC. It encodes CASSLAGENYGYTF.

The genes are TRBV7-2 and TRBJ2-1; 9 nucleotides agree with TRBD2. Germline CDR1 is SGHTA and CDR2 is FQGNSA. J gave up 7 bases and V 5 bases, and 9 bases lay outside the gene matches. The CDR3 has 15 amino acids. The CDR3 here is CASSTALAGRNEQFF. In DNA form, the CDR3 reads TGTGCCAGCAGCACGGCGCTAGCGGGAAGGAATGAGCAGTTCTTC.

This clone was detected only once. V gene TRBV10-3 combines with J gene TRBJ1-3; 10 positions agree with TRBD1. Trimming cost V 2 bases and J 2 bases; bases outside gene matches: 0. This CDR3 contains 15 residues. The germline CDR1 and CDR2 sequences are ENHRY and SYGVKD. CDR3 nucleotides: TGTGCCATCAGTGAGGGGACAGGGGCTGGAAACACCATATATTTT. Protein product: CAISEGTGAGNTIYF.

This clone occurred once. The chain links TRBV10-2 to TRBJ2-5; D remains unclear. The ends were cut back, 10 bases at V and 4 bases at J, with 16 bases in the middle. The CDR3 runs 13 residues. Germline loops: CDR1 WSHSY, CDR2 SAAADI. CDR3 sequence reads: CATRARVRETQYF. As DNA, the CDR3 is TGCGCCACCCGAGCCCGGGTTAGAGAGACCCAGTACTTC.

This chain uses TRBV6-2 or TRBV6-3 with TRBJ2-5; 7 bases are a match to TRBD2. V shed 4 bases, J shed 5 bases, and the junction held 1 base outside the gene matches. Germline V gives CDR1 MNHEY, CDR2 SVGEGT. The length of the CDR3 is 12 residues. CDR3 amino acids: CASSWGGETQYF. The CDR3 bases are TGTGCCAGCAGTTGGGGGGGGGAGACCCAGTACTTC.

This clone showed up just once. The rearrangement uses TRBV7-9 and TRBJ1-6; 11 nucleotides agree with TRBD1. J gave up 7 bases and V 4 bases, and 9 bases lay outside the gene matches. CDR1 is SEHNR, CDR2 FQNEAQ, per germline (reference sequence). CDR3 length: 17 amino acids. The CDR3 here is CASSSPRGQGGNSPLHF. The CDR3 nucleotides read TGTGCCAGCAGCTCACCTCGGGGACAGGGGGGGAATTCACCCCTCCACTTT.

The V call is TRBV29-1, the J call TRBJ1-4; D unresolved. The CDR3 is 16 amino acids. Trimming removed 3 bases at V and 0 bases at J, with 14 bases between. Germline-derived CDR1 and CDR2 are SQVTM and ANQGSEA. The CDR3 here is CSVELSTESTNEKLFF. DNA for the CDR3: TGCAGCGTTGAGTTGTCCACAGAATCAACTAATGAAAAACTGTTTTTT.

This chain uses TRBV27 with TRBJ1-5; D uncertain. V lost 8 bases, J lost 4 bases, and 12 bases lay in between. This CDR3 has 13 amino acids. Germline CDR1 and CDR2: MNHEY and SMNVEV (reference sequence). This CDR3 reads CASRKTGNQPQHF. As DNA, the CDR3 is TGTGCCAGCCGAAAGACGGGGAATCAGCCCCAGCATTTT.

The chain combines TRBV12-3 or TRBV12-4 with TRBJ1-5; weak D call: TRBD1 (5 bases). Deletions cut 1 base from V and 15 bases from J, with 16 bases between. The CDR3 is 13 residues long. CDR3 bases: TGTGCCAGCAGTTTAGAAGGTCGGGGGAGGCGGCATTTT. Translated, it gives CASSLEGRGRRHF.

This chain uses TRBV7-2 with TRBJ1-2, with D possibly matching TRBD1 (6 bases). CDR3 length: 14 amino acids. The germline gives CDR1 SGHTA, CDR2 FQGNSA. V was clipped by 0 bases and J by 13 bases, with 18 bases between them. Written as DNA, the CDR3 is TGTGCCAGCAGCTTAGCGAGGGGGGGCGCCTTCCCCACCTTC. Encoded protein: CASSLARGGAFPTF.

The chain recombines TRBV3-1 (or the pseudogene TRBV3-2) with TRBJ2-7, with D maybe TRBD1 (6 bases). Germline CDR1 and CDR2: LGHDT and YNNKEL (reference sequence). This CDR3 contains 16 residues. V was cut by 0 bases and J by 3 bases, with 15 bases left in between. CDR3 DNA: TGTGCCAGCAGCCAAGATCAACAGGGAATGTTCTACGAGCAGTACGTC. This translates into CASSQDQQGMFYEQYV.

J is TRBJ2-3 and V is TRBV5-4; D is undetermined. The germline V and J ends were trimmed by 3 bases and 3 bases, with 8 bases remaining between them. Germline loops: CDR1 SGHNT, CDR2 YYREEE (reference sequence). CDR3 length equals 13 residues. The CDR3 loop is CASSWLQTDTQYF. The CDR3 DNA reads TGTGCCAGCAGCTGGCTTCAGACAGATACGCAGTATTTT. The variable domain in full, completed from reference TRBV5-4 and TRBJ2-3, reads ETGVTQSPTHLIKTRGQQVTLRCSSQSGHNTVSWYQQALGQGPQFIFQYYREEENGRGNFPPRFSGLQFPNYSSELNVNALELDDSALYLCASSWLQTDTQYFGPGTRLTVL.

The V and J genes are TRBV7-3 and TRBJ2-3; D is perhaps TRBD1 (5 bases). The CDR3 length is 12 residues. V lost 5 bases, J lost 11 bases, and 14 bases lay in between. Germline assignment: CDR1 SGHTA and CDR2 FQGTGA. The CDR3 region has the DNA TGTGCCAGCAGCCCCCAAGGGGTAAAGCAGTATTTT. Protein product: CASSPQGVKQYF.

The rearrangement uses TRBV10-3 and TRBJ1-4; 9 bases map to TRBD1. Germline trimming cut 6 bases from V and 6 bases from J; bases unmatched to any gene: 5. This CDR3 region has 14 residues. Germline CDR1 and CDR2: ENHRY and SYGVKD. CDR3 DNA sequence: TGTGCCATCAGATCAACAGGGGGCGATGAAAAACTGTTTTTT. It translates to CAIRSTGGDEKLFF.

This clone was seen only a few times. This chain joins TRBV6-5 and TRBJ1-3; 7 nucleotides match TRBD1. J gave up 4 bases and V 6 bases, and 6 bases lay outside the gene matches. The CDR3 is 14 residues long. The V gene's germline CDR1 is MNHEY and CDR2 SVGAGI. This CDR3 is CASRRQGPGNTIYF. CDR3 coding DNA: TGTGCCAGCAGACGACAGGGCCCAGGAAACACCATATATTTT.

The rearrangement uses TRBV11-3 and TRBJ1-1; D not resolved. Germline V lookup: CDR1 SGHNT, CDR2 YENEEA. The CDR3 contains 15 residues. Trimming took off 5 bases at V and 5 bases at J, with 18 bases between the two ends. CDR3 residues: CASSTTPVRGTEAFF. In nucleotides, the CDR3 is TGTGCCAGCAGCACGACCCCGGTCCGCGGAACTGAAGCTTTCTTT.

V usage is TRBV6-5 and J usage is TRBJ2-1, with D perhaps TRBD2 (6 bases). Germline CDR1 reads MNHEY; CDR2 reads SVGAGI. CDR3 length: 15 amino acids. V was pared by 7 bases and J by 3 bases, with 16 bases between. DNA of the CDR3: TGTGCCAGCATGGTCATGGGCGGGAACTACAATGAGCAGTTCTTC. As protein: CASMVMGGNYNEQFF.